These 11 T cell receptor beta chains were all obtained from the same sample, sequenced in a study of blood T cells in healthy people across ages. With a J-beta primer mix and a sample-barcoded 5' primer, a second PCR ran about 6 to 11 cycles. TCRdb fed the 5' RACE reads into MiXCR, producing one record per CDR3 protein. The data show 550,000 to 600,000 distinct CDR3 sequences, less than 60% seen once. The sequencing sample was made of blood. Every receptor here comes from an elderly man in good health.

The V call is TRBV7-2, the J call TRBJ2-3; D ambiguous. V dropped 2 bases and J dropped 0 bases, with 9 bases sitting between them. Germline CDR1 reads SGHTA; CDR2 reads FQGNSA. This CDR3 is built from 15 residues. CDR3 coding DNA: TGTGCCAGCAGCTTAAATCCAGCTAGCACAGATACGCAGTATTTT. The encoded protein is CASSLNPASTDTQYF.

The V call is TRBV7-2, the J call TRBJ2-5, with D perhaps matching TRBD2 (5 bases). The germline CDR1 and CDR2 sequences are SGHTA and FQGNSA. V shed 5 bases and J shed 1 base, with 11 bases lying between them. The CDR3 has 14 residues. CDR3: CASSDRGSQETQYF. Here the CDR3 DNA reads TGTGCCAGCAGCGACCGGGGTTCCCAAGAGACCCAGTACTTC.

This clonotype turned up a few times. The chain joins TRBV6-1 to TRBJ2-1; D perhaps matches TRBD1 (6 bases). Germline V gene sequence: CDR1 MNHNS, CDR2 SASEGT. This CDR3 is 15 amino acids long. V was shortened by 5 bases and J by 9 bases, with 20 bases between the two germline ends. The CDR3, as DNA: TGTGCCAGCAGTTCCGGGACCACCGTGGGGGCTGAGCAGTTCTTC. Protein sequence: CASSSGTTVGAEQFF.

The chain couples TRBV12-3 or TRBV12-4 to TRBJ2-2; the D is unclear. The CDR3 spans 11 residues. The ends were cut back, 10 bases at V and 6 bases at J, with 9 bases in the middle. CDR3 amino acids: CANTASGELFF. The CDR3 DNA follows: TGTGCCAACACGGCCTCCGGGGAGCTGTTTTTT.

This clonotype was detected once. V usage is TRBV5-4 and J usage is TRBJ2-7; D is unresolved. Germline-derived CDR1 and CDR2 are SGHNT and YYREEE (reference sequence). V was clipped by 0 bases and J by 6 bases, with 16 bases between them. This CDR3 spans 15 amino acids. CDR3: CASSLAVTGSGEQYF. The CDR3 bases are TGTGCCAGCAGCTTGGCCGTAACGGGTTCAGGCGAGCAGTACTTC. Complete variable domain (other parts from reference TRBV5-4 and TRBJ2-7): ETGVTQSPTHLIKTRGQQVTLRCSSQSGHNTVSWYQQALGQGPQFIFQYYREEENGRGNFPPRFSGLQFPNYSSELNVNALELDDSALYLCASSLAVTGSGEQYFGPGTRLTVT.

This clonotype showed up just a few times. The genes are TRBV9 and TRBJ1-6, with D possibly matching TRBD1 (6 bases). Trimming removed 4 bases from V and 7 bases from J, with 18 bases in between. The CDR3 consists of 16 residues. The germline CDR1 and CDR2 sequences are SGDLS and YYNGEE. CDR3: CASSPHRGHLNSPLHF. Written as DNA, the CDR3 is TGTGCCAGCAGCCCCCACCGGGGACACCTAAATTCACCCCTCCACTTT.

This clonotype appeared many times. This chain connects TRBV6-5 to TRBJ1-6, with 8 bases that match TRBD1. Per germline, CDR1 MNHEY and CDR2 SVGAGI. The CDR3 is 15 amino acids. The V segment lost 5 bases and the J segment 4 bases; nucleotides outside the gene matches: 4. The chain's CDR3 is CASSKTGGYNSPLHF. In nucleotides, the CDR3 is TGTGCCAGCAGTAAAACAGGGGGTTATAATTCACCCCTCCACTTT.

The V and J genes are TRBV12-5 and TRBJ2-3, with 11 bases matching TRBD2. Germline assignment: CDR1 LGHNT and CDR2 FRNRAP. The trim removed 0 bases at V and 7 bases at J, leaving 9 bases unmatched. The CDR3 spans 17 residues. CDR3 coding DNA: TGTGCTAGTGGTTTGGTAAGCGGAACTAGCGGGAGTCATACGCAGTATTTT. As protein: CASGLVSGTSGSHTQYF. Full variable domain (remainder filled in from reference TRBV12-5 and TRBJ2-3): DARVTQTPRHKVTEMGQEVTMRCQPILGHNTVFWYRQTMMQGLELLAYFRNRAPLDDSGMPKDRFSAEMPDATLATLKIQPSEPRDSAVYFCASGLVSGTSGSHTQYFGPGTRLTVL.

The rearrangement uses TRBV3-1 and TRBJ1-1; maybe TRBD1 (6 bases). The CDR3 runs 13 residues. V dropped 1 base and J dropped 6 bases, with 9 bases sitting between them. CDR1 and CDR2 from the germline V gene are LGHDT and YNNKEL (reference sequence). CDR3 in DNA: TGTGCCAGCAGCCAAGTAGGACAGTCTGAAGCTTTCTTT. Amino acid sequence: CASSQVGQSEAFF. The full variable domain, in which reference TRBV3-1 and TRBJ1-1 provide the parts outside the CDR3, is DTAVSQTPKYLVTQMGNDKSIKCEQNLGHDTMYWYKQDSKKFLKIMFSYNNKELIINETVPNRFSPKSPDKAHLNLHINSLELGDSAVYFCASSQVGQSEAFFGQGTRLTVV.

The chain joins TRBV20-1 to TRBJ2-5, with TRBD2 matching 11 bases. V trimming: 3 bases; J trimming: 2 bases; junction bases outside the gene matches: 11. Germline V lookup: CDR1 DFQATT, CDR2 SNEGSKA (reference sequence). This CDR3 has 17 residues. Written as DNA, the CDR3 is TGCAGTGCTAGCAAGGGACTAGCGGTAATGCCACAAGAGACCCAGTACTTC. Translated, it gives CSASKGLAVMPQETQYF.

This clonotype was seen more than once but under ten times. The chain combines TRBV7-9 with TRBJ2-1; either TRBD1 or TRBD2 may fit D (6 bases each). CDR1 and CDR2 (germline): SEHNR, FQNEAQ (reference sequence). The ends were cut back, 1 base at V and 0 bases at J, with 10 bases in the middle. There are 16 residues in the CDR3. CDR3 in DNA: TGTGCCAGCAGCTTAGAGGGGGGTAGCTCCTACAATGAGCAGTTCTTC. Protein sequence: CASSLEGGSSYNEQFF.